This T cell receptor (beta chain) was sequenced during a study of radiation and T cells in renal cell carcinoma. On this clone: Its antigen is unknown.

Time point specified: baseline pretreatment blood. Treatment denoted: 15 Gy SBRT to primary tumor, nephrectomy 4 weeks later. Serial blood draws occurred at baseline and 2 and 4 weeks post-SBRT. Clear cell pathology was present in this patient's renal cell carcinoma. Clones were read by immunoSEQ multiplex PCR, and TCRdb kept only the in-frame ones, dropping some. The sample contains some 120,000 clones, around 84% of which appear only once. Study results and limitations: Pretreatment tumor biopsies were lacking, so baseline clonotypes are unknown.

The input for sequencing was blood, taken from a patient whose treatment included radiotherapy and nephrectomy. The receptor's source is an older woman with renal cell carcinoma.

The CDR3 protein is CASSLPGGRYNEQFF. The CDR3 nucleotides read TGTGCCAGCAGCTTGCCGGGGGGACGGTATAATGAGCAGTTCTTC. The chain links TRBV5-6 to TRBJ2-1; 7 positions match TRBD2. Germline V lookup: CDR1 SGHDT, CDR2 YYEEEE. The length of the CDR3 is 15 residues. The V segment lost 1 base and the J segment 7 bases; nucleotides outside the gene matches: 8.